One sample yielded the 22 T cell receptor beta chains listed below, sequenced in a study of response to subunit inactivated influenza vaccine. One entry per CDR3 protein, called by TCRdb with MiXCR from the RT-PCR reads. The sample shows 700,000 to 900,000 distinct CDR3 sequences, roughly 20% of them seen only once. The starting material was PBMCs from blood, obtained more than 4 days after vaccination. The source of these receptors is a middle-aged man who received an inactivated influenza vaccine.

The chain combines TRBV7-3 with TRBJ2-5; maybe TRBD1 (5 bases). V was trimmed by 0 bases and J by 2 bases, leaving 10 bases between them. This CDR3 contains 15 residues. CDR1 SGHTA and CDR2 FQGTGA come from the germline V gene. CDR3 region: CASSLTGAYQETQYF. The CDR3 nucleotides are TGTGCCAGCAGCTTAACAGGGGCTTATCAAGAGACCCAGTACTTC.

The chain uses TRBV20-1 and TRBJ1-1; maybe TRBD1 (6 bases). V shed 5 bases and J shed 0 bases, with 19 bases lying between them. Germline V gene lookup returns CDR1 DFQATT and CDR2 SNEGSKA (reference sequence). This CDR3 comprises 16 residues. CDR3 in DNA: TGCAGTGCTCAAAAGACCGGGACACATATGAACACTGAAGCTTTCTTT. It codes for CSAQKTGTHMNTEAFF.

This clonotype was seen a few times. The V call is TRBV6-2 or TRBV6-3, the J call TRBJ1-5; D gene uncertain. V lost 2 bases to trimming and J lost 6 bases, with 5 bases between them. Germline V gives CDR1 MNHEY, CDR2 SVGEGT. This CDR3 is 12 amino acids long. The CDR3 loop is CASSYGLQPQHF. The CDR3 coding sequence is TGTGCCAGCAGTTACGGGCTTCAGCCCCAGCATTTT.

This CDR3 is CASSIAGTGEETQYF. The DNA of the CDR3 is TGCGCCAGCAGCATAGCCGGGACAGGGGAAGAGACCCAGTACTTC. The V call is TRBV5-1, the J call TRBJ2-5; TRBD1 agrees at 10 bases. V was clipped by 4 bases and J by 3 bases; unmatched bases: 6. The CDR3 totals 15 residues. CDR1 and CDR2 from the germline V gene are SGHRS and YFSETQ.

This clonotype was picked up a small number of times. The chain employs TRBV12-3 or TRBV12-4 and TRBJ1-5; no clear D. V lost 1 base and J 5 bases, leaving 6 bases between the germline ends. This CDR3 spans 13 amino acids. In DNA, the CDR3 is TGTGCCAGCAGTTTAGGCCCCCATCAGCCCCAGCATTTT. Its protein is CASSLGPHQPQHF.

This clonotype occurred a few times. The V gene is TRBV20-1, the J gene TRBJ2-1; TRBD2 matches at 10 bases. Germline loops: CDR1 DFQATT, CDR2 SNEGSKA (reference sequence). This CDR3 region has 15 residues. The V gene end was trimmed by 3 bases and the J gene end by 7 bases; junction bases not matched to a gene: 9. CDR3 region: CSASSVTSGINEQFF. CDR3 DNA sequence: TGCAGTGCTAGCTCGGTCACTAGCGGGATAAATGAGCAGTTCTTC.

This clonotype was picked up a small number of times. Here the CDR3 reads CASSHTEYNEQFF. The CDR3 DNA reads TGCGCCAGCAGCCACACGGAGTACAATGAGCAGTTCTTC. V is TRBV5-1 and J is TRBJ2-1, with no clear D. V gave up 4 bases and J gave up 4 bases, with 9 bases separating them. Germline CDR1 SGHRS, CDR2 YFSETQ. The CDR3 contains 13 residues. Variable domain in full (rest from reference TRBV5-1 and TRBJ2-1): KAGVTQTPRYLIKTRGQQVTLSCSPISGHRSVSWYQQTPGQGLQFLFEYFSETQRNKGNFPGRFSGRQFSNSRSEMNVSTLELGDSALYLCASSHTEYNEQFFGPGTRLTVL.

This clonotype was seen a handful of times. This chain links TRBV6-1 with TRBJ1-2; 7 bases line up with TRBD1. Germline V gives CDR1 MNHNS, CDR2 SASEGT. The CDR3 is 13 amino acids. Trimming at V came to 7 bases and at J to 8 bases, leaving 10 bases not matched to a gene. CDR3 DNA sequence: TGTGCCAGCACGATCGACAGGGCAAGAGGCTACACCTTC. The encoded protein is CASTIDRARGYTF.

The chain combines TRBV10-3 with TRBJ2-1, with D possibly being TRBD2 (5 bases). The CDR3 extends over 15 amino acids. The ends were cut back, 10 bases at V and 0 bases at J, with 16 bases in the middle. CDR1 is ENHRY and CDR2 is SYGVKD in the germline V gene. The CDR3 loop reads CATNSRGSSYNEQFF. The CDR3 nucleotides are TGTGCCACCAATAGCCGGGGAAGCTCCTACAATGAGCAGTTCTTC.

The rearrangement links TRBV7-2 to TRBJ2-1; D possibly corresponds to TRBD2 (5 bases). CDR1 is SGHTA, CDR2 FQGNSA, per germline. V was shortened by 5 bases and J by 10 bases, with 12 bases between the two germline ends. CDR3 length: 12 amino acids. The CDR3 DNA reads as TGTGCCAGCAGCGATTACCGGGGAGAGCAGTTCTTC. Its protein product is CASSDYRGEQFF.

The gene calls are TRBV9 and TRBJ1-5, with D possibly matching TRBD1 (6 bases). The V gene lost 1 base and the J gene lost 0 bases, with 8 bases spanning the gap. Germline V gives CDR1 SGDLS, CDR2 YYNGEE. There are 15 residues in the CDR3. The CDR3 protein is CASSVTGSSNQPQHF. In nucleotides, the CDR3 is TGTGCCAGCAGCGTAACAGGGAGTAGCAATCAGCCCCAGCATTTT.

This clonotype showed up just a few times. The chain has TRBV4-3 and TRBJ2-7, with 7 bases that match TRBD1. The CDR3 runs to 14 residues. Losses at the gene ends were 6 bases for V and 6 bases for J; bases not matched to a gene: 11. Germline lookup yields CDR1 LGHNA and CDR2 YSLEER. CDR3 sequence reads: CASSFDRERGEQYF. The CDR3 region has the DNA TGCGCCAGCAGTTTCGACAGGGAGCGTGGCGAGCAGTACTTC.

For this clonotype: The junction does not match germline at one end; this may be a read error. J is TRBJ1-2 and V is TRBV20-1, with D uncertain. This CDR3 is built from 13 residues. Per the germline V gene, CDR1 is DFQATT and CDR2 is SNEGSKA (reference sequence). The CDR3 bases are TGCAGTGCTAGTGTGTCGGCCCATTATGGGTACACCTTC. This gives the protein CSASVSAHYGYTF.

J is TRBJ1-4 and V is TRBV2; D is uncertain. V was trimmed by 6 bases and J by 7 bases, leaving 9 bases between them. The CDR3 spans 12 residues. Germline V lookup: CDR1 SNHLY, CDR2 FYNNEI. In nucleotides, the CDR3 is TGTGCCAGCAGGTCAGCAGTTGAAAAACTGTTTTTT. Protein product: CASRSAVEKLFF.

The CDR3 sequence is CAISDHRPGLPYNEQFF. CDR3 sequence (DNA): TGTGCCATCAGTGACCATCGACCCGGACTACCATACAATGAGCAGTTCTTC. The chain carries TRBV10-3 and TRBJ2-1, with D possibly being TRBD2 (6 bases). Germline lookup yields CDR1 ENHRY and CDR2 SYGVKD. V dropped 3 bases and J dropped 4 bases, with 19 bases sitting between them. This CDR3 spans 17 amino acids.

This clonotype showed up just a few times. The chain uses TRBV4-1 and TRBJ2-5; TRBD2 is a possible D gene (7 bases). There are 16 residues in the CDR3. From germline, CDR1 is MGHRA and CDR2 YSYEKL. Trimming took 4 bases from V and 4 from J, leaving 19 bases between them. Written as DNA, the CDR3 is TGCGCCAGCAGCCGGACCTTGGGGGGGCTAGGAGAGACCCAGTACTTC. Protein: CASSRTLGGLGETQYF.

This clonotype was seen repeatedly, ten times or more. This chain uses TRBV4-3 with TRBJ2-6; D unresolved. Deletions cut 4 bases from V and 4 bases from J, with 14 bases between. Germline CDR1 LGHNA, CDR2 YSLEER. The CDR3 sequence is 16 residues long. CDR3 sequence: CASSLSPNLGANVLTF. DNA for the CDR3: TGCGCCAGCAGCCTCTCCCCTAATTTGGGGGCCAACGTCCTGACTTTC.

This clonotype was recorded at least ten times. This sequence joins TRBV11-2 and TRBJ2-7; the match to TRBD1 covers 9 bases. The length of the CDR3 is 14 residues. V lost 5 bases and J lost 3; bases outside the gene matches: 5. Germline CDR1 and CDR2: SGHAT and FQNNGV. The CDR3 nucleotides are TGTGCCAGCAGCCCGTTGACAGGGGGCTACGAGCAGTACTTC. Translated, it gives CASSPLTGGYEQYF. The whole variable domain, filled in from reference TRBV11-2 and TRBJ2-7, reads EAGVAQSPRYKIIEKRQSVAFWCNPISGHATLYWYQQILGQGPKLLIQFQNNGVVDDSQLPKDRFSAERLKGVDSTLKIQPAKLEDSAVYLCASSPLTGGYEQYFGPGTRLTVT.

V gene TRBV20-1 combines with J gene TRBJ2-7; TRBD1 agrees at 8 bases. Trimming removed 6 bases from V and 6 bases from J; junction bases left unmatched: 7. Germline values: CDR1 DFQATT, CDR2 SNEGSKA (reference sequence). The CDR3 sequence is 12 residues long. The CDR3 coding sequence is TGCAGTGCGGAGGGGACAGGAACCGAGCAGTACTTC. It encodes CSAEGTGTEQYF.

This clonotype was picked up many times. This chain uses TRBV20-1 with TRBJ1-5, with D perhaps matching TRBD1 (5 bases). Germline values: CDR1 DFQATT, CDR2 SNEGSKA (reference sequence). With 2 bases removed from V and 0 bases from J, the gap between germline ends came to 8 bases. The CDR3 covers 14 residues. The CDR3: CSARQGPSNQPQHF. The CDR3 coding sequence is TGCAGTGCTAGACAGGGTCCTAGCAATCAGCCCCAGCATTTT.

The chain uses TRBV20-1 and TRBJ2-7, with 16 bases that match TRBD2. Germline lookup yields CDR1 DFQATT and CDR2 SNEGSKA (reference sequence). V trimming: 3 bases; J trimming: 5 bases; junction bases outside the gene matches: 4. The CDR3 runs to 15 residues. The CDR3 here is CSARAGTSGGDEQYF. As DNA, the CDR3 is TGCAGTGCTAGGGCCGGGACTAGCGGGGGGGACGAGCAGTACTTC.

This chain connects TRBV3-1 to TRBJ2-3, with D maybe TRBD1 (5 bases). CDR1 and CDR2 from the germline V gene are LGHDT and YNNKEL (reference sequence). CDR3 length: 18 amino acids. Trimming took 11 bases from V and 6 from J, leaving 33 bases between them. CDR3 protein: CAFSLESSAGPSEDTQYF. CDR3 bases: TGTGCCTTCAGTTTAGAAAGTTCGGCAGGGCCAAGTGAGGATACGCAGTATTTT.